This T cell receptor (beta chain) emerged from a study of tumor-infiltrating lymphocytes in primary liver carcinoma. About the research overall: Spanning 30 to 69 years of age, the patients were men and women.

Study-level findings and limits: The samples were not sorted (they were bulk), so CD4+ and CD8+ repertoires were not compared. Pairs of tumor regions overlapped more than tumor-adjacent and tumor-blood pairs did.

A primer matching the constant region was used to make TCR beta cDNA from 500 to 650 ng of total RNA. A slightly modified ARM-PCR protocol with three nested multiplex PCR rounds produced these TCR beta libraries. TRBV1-TRBV30 forward primers paired with a C-beta reverse primer were used in the first two PCR rounds, which ran roughly 9 cycles each. TCRdb processed the multiplex PCR reads anew with MiXCR; each CDR3 protein has one entry. The repertoire holds about 320,000 distinct CDR3 sequences, with 65% as singletons. It was unsorted whole blood that yielded blood RNA, and germline DNA was also extracted. Trimming removed 3 bases at V and 4 bases at J, with 11 bases between. The CDR3 loop spans 14 amino acids. Germline CDR1 SGHDT, CDR2 YYEEEE. This clonotype was seen more than once but under ten times. What it binds is unknown.

The sample was peripheral blood. The clonotype was recovered from a man aged 40-55 years with primary liver carcinoma and hepatitis B virus infection. This rearrangement joins TRBV5-6 to TRBJ2-1; D is unclear. The CDR3 reads CASSYFSPYNEQFF. For the CDR3, the DNA is TGTGCCAGCAGCTACTTTAGCCCTTACAATGAGCAGTTCTTC.